The T cell receptor (beta chain) described here comes from a study of blood T cell repertoires in COVID-19 (dated by TCRdb to about 2020). Background on the whole study: Collaborator samples came from the United States, Italy and Spain and covered acute and convalescent phases of COVID-19. The prospective study material was composed of cDNA or gDNA derived from T cells, B-cell-depleted T cells, or PBMCs. Deeply sampled blood TCRbeta repertoires from subjects exposed to, actively infected with, or recovered from COVID-19 were included in the dataset. A freely available public database, intended as a resource for researchers studying the immune response to SARS-CoV-2, is where the repertoires were released. Samples came from the ongoing ImmuneRACE study (first 160 participants) plus 1,254 subjects from 6 global collaborators. Sample metadata almost always included a de-identified subject ID, COVID-19 status, age in years and sex. Where HLA class I and class II types were available, the types were taken from metadata supplied by the sample provider, not from assay-based typing. The full study reports these points: How much clinical and demographic metadata was included differed by source and by participant, and the metadata was provided uncurated.

TCRbeta CDR3 regions were amplified from genomic DNA using the immunoSEQ Assay, a bias-controlled multiplex PCR. Regarding the original processing steps: Within the assay, amplification of reference gene primers was used to estimate how many nucleated cells each sample contained. Sequence reads were collapsed and filtered to measure the absolute abundance of every unique TCRbeta CDR3 rearrangement. For each sample, productive Simpson clonality was calculated by taking the square root of Simpson's diversity index across productive rearrangements. The source is immuneACCESS, and TCRdb retained only in-frame sequences with V and J called. Part of the clones is not carried over; for the studies checked, unresolved V genes explain less than half of this, and the remainder is unexplained. Clone size and V and J calls were adopted from that table, with D and trimming inferred from the DNA. The sample data list around 210,000 clones, and approximately 85% of these were observed just once. The leading ten clones occupy 4.5% to 5.5% of the sample.

At one collaborating source in Seattle, patients were enrolled during active infection and were followed longitudinally through the course of disease. Whole blood was collected in K2EDTA tubes by collaborating institutions according to the institutions' own protocols. For TCRbeta analysis, collaborator samples were shipped as frozen whole blood, as isolated PBMCs, or as DNA extracted from either sample type. Clipping removes 8 bases from V and 9 bases from J, with 5 as the unmatched junction base count. The CDR3 sequence holds 13 residues, the cysteine and phenylalanine included. The entry retains the CDR3 DNA only, 39 bases that are in frame from base 1. The germline V gene gives CDR1 as SNHLY and CDR2 as FYNNEI. A note on this clone: Its antigen is not yet known. Base qualities are missing; no much larger clone stands one base away.

The receptor was derived from a man aged 50-59 years with COVID-19, enrolled during active disease. The V and J genes are TRBV2 and TRBJ1-6; 9 bases in the junction line up with TRBD1. The sample comprised peripheral blood. This receptor carries the CDR3 CASRSDRGSPLHF. At the DNA level, the sequence is TGTGCCAGCCGATCGGACAGGGGTTCACCCCTCCACTTT.